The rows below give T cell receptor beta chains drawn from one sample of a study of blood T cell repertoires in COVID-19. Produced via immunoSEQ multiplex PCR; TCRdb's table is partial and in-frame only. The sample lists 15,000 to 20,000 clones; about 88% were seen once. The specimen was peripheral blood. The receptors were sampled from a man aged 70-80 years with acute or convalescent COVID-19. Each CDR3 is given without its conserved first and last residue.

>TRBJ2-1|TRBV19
ASSTRASGNYNEQF
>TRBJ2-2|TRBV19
ASKNELAGYKSNTGELF
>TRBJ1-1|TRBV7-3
ASSPGQATEAF
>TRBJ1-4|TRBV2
ASSFPTGGTNEKLF
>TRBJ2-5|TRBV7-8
ASSLGPAGGSETQY
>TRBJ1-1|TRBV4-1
ASSQGGGRNTEAF
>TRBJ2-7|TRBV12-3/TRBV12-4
ASSFGQGYEQY
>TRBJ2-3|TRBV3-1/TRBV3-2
ASSQWTGGSDTQY
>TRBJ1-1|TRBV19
ASEQGGVTEAF
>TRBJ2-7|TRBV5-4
ASRLDHDEQY
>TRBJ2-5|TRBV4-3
ASSQDFQETQY
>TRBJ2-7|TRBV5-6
ASSLAGGVGEQY
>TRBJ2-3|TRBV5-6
ASSALGQGSTDTQY
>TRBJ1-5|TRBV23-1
ATGEKDGAGICNQPQH
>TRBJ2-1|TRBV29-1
SVVASGIGNEQF
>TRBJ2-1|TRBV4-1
ASSHVGRGARVLGTNEQF
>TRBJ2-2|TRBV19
ASVGRAVTGELF
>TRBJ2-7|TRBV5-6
ASSIMVSGSYSYEQY
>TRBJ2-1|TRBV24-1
ATSDPPGSGSSYNEQF
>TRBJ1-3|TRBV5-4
ASSQLVGDRDTIY
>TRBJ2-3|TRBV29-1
SVEGGQGITDTQY
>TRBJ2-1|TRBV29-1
SVGGLAGGPVYNEQF
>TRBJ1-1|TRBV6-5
ASRPPGRSTEAF
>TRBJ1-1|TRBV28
ASSLLVGQGDGANTEAF
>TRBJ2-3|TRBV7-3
ASSLTGPDTQY
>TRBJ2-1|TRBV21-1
ASSKEDRPGNEQF
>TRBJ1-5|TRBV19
ASSTGQGDQPQH
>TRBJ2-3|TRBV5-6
ASSLVASGTDTQY
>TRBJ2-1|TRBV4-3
ASSPGDYYTTEQF
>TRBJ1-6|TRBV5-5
ASSLSVTVGSPLH
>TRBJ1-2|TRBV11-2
ASSSPRTGEHGYT
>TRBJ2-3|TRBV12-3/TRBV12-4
ASWDRGRDTQY
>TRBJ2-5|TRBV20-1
SASISWGRGVETQY
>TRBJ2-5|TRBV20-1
SASRASGDQETQY
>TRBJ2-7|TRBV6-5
ASRAGQAYEQY
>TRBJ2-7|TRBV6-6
ASSLPIAGVAYEQY
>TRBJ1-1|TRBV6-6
ASRHSQVMNTEAF
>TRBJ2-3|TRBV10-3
AISESVTRTDTQY
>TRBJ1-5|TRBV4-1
ASSLRTNQPQH
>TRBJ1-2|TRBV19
ASTIATGNNYGYT
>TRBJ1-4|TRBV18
ASSWTGESEKLF
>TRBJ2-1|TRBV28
ASSLPSGYNEQF
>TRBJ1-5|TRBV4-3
ASSQFWRGNQPQH
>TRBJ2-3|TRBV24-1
ATSDWTADTQY
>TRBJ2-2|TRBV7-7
ASSSLTTGRTGELF
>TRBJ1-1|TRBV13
ASSATDRANTEAF
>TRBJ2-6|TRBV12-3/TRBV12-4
ASSNSGANVLT
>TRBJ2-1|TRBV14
ASSPGTAYNEQF
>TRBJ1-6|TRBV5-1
ASSLGQLDSPLH
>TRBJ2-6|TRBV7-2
ASSLRGETANVLT